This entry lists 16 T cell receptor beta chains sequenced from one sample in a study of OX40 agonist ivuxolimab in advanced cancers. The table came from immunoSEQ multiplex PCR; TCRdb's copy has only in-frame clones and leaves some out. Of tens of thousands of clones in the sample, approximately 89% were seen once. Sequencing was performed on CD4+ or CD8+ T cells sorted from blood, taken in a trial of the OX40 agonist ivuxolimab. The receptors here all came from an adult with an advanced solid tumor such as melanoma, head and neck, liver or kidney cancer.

The CDR3 reads CASSLGGRDQYF. CDR3 DNA: TGTGCCAGCAGTTTAGGGGGACGGGATCAGTACTTC. The chain has TRBV28 and TRBJ2-4; TRBD1 or TRBD2 may be the D gene (5 bases each). CDR3 length: 12 residues. Germline V CDR1 and CDR2: MDHEN, SYDVKM. V was shortened by 2 bases and J by 12 bases, with 11 bases between the two germline ends.

The CDR3 is CASSRETGRGSGNTIYF. CDR3 in DNA: TGCGCCAGCAGCCGGGAGACAGGGAGGGGCTCTGGAAACACCATATATTTT. This chain connects TRBV5-1 to TRBJ1-3; 7 nucleotides match TRBD1. The CDR3 runs to 17 residues. CDR1 is SGHRS, CDR2 YFSETQ, per germline. With 4 bases clipped from V and 0 bases from J, the junction kept 10 bases outside the gene matches.

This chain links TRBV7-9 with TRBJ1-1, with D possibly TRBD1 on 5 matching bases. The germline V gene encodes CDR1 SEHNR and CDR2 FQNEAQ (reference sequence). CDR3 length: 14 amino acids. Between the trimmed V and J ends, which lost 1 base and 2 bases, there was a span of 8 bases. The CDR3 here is CASSLGGHNTEAFF. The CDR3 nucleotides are TGTGCCAGCAGCTTAGGGGGCCACAACACTGAAGCTTTCTTT.

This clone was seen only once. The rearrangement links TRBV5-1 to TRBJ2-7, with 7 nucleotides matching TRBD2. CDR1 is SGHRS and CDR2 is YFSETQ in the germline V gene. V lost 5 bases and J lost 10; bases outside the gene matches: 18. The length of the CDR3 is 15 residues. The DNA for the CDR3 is TGCGCCAGCAGTAGAGCGGGACCCCCACCCGGTGGTCAGTACTTC. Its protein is CASSRAGPPPGGQYF.

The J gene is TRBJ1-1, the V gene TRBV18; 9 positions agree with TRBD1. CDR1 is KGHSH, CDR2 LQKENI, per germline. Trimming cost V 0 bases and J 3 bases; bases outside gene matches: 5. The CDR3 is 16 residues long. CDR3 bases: TGTGCCAGCTCACCACCGGACAGGGGCTGGGACACTGAAGCTTTCTTT. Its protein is CASSPPDRGWDTEAFF.

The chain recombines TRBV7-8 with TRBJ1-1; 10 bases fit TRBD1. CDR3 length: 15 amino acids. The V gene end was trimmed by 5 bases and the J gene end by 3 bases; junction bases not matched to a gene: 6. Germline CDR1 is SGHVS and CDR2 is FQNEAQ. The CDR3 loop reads CASSPRTGGDTEAFF. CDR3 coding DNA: TGTGCCAGCAGCCCACGGACAGGGGGTGACACTGAAGCTTTCTTT.

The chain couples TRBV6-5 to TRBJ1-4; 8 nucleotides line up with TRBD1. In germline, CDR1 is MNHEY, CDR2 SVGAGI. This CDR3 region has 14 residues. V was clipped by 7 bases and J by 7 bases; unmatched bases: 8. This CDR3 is CASIRGTGSEKLFF. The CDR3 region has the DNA TGTGCCAGCATCAGGGGGACAGGCAGTGAAAAACTGTTTTTT.

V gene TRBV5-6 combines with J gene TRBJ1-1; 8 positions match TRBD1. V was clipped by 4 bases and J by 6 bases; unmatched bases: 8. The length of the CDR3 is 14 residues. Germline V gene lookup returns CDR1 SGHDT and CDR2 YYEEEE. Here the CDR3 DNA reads TGTGCCAGCAGCAAACGGACAGGGCAACCTGAAGCTTTCTTT. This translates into CASSKRTGQPEAFF.

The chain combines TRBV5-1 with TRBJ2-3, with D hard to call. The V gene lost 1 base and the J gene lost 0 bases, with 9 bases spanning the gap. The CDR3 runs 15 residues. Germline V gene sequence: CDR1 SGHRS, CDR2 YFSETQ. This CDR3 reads CASSLYSGSTDTQYF. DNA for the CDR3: TGCGCCAGCAGCTTGTATTCCGGGAGCACAGATACGCAGTATTTT.

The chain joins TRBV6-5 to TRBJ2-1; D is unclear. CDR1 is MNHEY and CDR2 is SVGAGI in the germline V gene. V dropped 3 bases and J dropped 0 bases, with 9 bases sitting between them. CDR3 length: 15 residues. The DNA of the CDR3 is TGTGCCAGCAGTTATGCGGATGTCTCCTACAATGAGCAGTTCTTC. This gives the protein CASSYADVSYNEQFF.

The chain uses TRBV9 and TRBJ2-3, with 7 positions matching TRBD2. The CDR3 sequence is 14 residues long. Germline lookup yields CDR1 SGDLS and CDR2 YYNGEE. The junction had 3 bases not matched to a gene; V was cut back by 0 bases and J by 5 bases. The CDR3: CASSVVAGVDTQYF. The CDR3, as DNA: TGTGCCAGCAGCGTAGTGGCGGGAGTAGATACGCAGTATTTT.

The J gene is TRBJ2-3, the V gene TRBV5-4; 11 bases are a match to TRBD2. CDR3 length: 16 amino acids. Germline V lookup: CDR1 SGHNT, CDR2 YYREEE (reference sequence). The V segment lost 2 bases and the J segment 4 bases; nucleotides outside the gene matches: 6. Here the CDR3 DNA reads TGTGCCAGCAGCTTCGGTAGCGGGGGGGTCGCAGATACGCAGTATTTT. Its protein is CASSFGSGGVADTQYF.

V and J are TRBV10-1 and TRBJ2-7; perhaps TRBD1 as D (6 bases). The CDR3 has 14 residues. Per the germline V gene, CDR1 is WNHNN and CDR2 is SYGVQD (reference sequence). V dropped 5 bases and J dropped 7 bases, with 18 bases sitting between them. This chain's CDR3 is CASSTAGVPLEQYF. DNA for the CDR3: TGCGCCAGCAGTACGGCAGGGGTCCCTTTAGAGCAGTACTTC.

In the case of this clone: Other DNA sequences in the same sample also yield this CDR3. The CDR3 sequence is CASSYRQGNTIYF. CDR3 nucleotides: TGTGCCAGCAGTTACCGTCAGGGAAACACCATATATTTT. V and J are TRBV6-5 and TRBJ1-3; D uncertain. The V end lost 2 bases, the J end lost 4 bases, and 6 bases lay between the germline ends. The CDR3 consists of 13 residues. Germline-derived CDR1 and CDR2 are MNHEY and SVGAGI.

CDR3 coding DNA: TGCGCCAGCAGCCGCTACTTCACAGATACGCAGTATTTT. Protein: CASSRYFTDTQYF. The rearrangement joins TRBV4-1 to TRBJ2-3; D unclear. Germline V gene lookup returns CDR1 MGHRA and CDR2 YSYEKL. Trimming cost V 4 bases and J 2 bases, with 7 bases left between them. This CDR3 spans 13 amino acids.

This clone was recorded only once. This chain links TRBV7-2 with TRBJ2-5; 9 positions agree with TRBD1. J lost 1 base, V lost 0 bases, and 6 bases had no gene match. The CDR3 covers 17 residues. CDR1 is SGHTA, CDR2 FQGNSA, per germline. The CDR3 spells CASSLARGTGFQETQYF. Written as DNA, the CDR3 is TGTGCCAGCAGCTTAGCGCGCGGGACAGGGTTCCAAGAGACCCAGTACTTC.